The 10 T cell receptor beta chains given below trace back to one sample, sequenced in a study of T cell responses to AZD1222 COVID-19 vaccine. Sequencing was performed with immunoSEQ multiplex PCR; in TCRdb, only in-frame clones are kept and a portion is missing. The profile shows some 96,000 clones, around 87% of them singletons. The sample consisted of peripheral blood, taken on day 0 of MenACWY control vaccination. The receptors were gathered from an adult in good health.

The V and J genes are TRBV5-1 and TRBJ2-3, with 10 bases matching TRBD1. The CDR3 extends over 17 amino acids. With V trimmed by 2 bases and J by 3 bases, 9 bases remained unmatched. Per the germline V gene, CDR1 is SGHRS and CDR2 is YFSETQ. The CDR3 bases are TGCGCCAGCAGCTTATGGGACAGGGGACAGGGGACAGATACGCAGTATTTT. As protein: CASSLWDRGQGTDTQYF.

The chain uses TRBV6-4 and TRBJ1-2, with D possibly being TRBD1 (6 bases). This CDR3 has 14 residues. Looked up from germline, CDR1 is MRHNA and CDR2 is SNTAGT. Trimming left V 3 bases short and J 4 bases short, with 12 bases between. CDR3 bases: TGTGCCAGCAGTGAGAAGGGGGAGGGCTATGGCTACACCTTC. It translates to CASSEKGEGYGYTF.

This chain links TRBV6-5 with TRBJ2-2; possibly TRBD1 or TRBD2 for D (5 bases each). The ends were cut back, 4 bases at V and 4 bases at J, with 16 bases in the middle. The CDR3 sequence is 16 residues long. The germline CDR1 and CDR2 sequences are MNHEY and SVGAGI. CDR3 DNA: TGTGCCAGCAGTTTCCGGGACCCCCGAACCACCGGGGAGCTGTTTTTT. It is translated as CASSFRDPRTTGELFF.

The chain is built from TRBV24-1 and TRBJ2-1, with D tentatively TRBD2 (5 bases). Germline V gene lookup returns CDR1 KGHDR and CDR2 SFDVKD. Trimming left V 5 bases short and J 9 bases short, with 16 bases between. This CDR3 is 14 amino acids long. In DNA form, the CDR3 reads TGTGCCACCAGTGGACTCGTTGCTGCGGGTGAGCAGTTCTTC. This sequence encodes CATSGLVAAGEQFF.

The chain couples TRBV29-1 to TRBJ2-2; TRBD1 matches at 8 bases. Germline assignment: CDR1 SQVTM and CDR2 ANQGSEA. The CDR3 sequence is 14 residues long. Trimming removed 4 bases from V and 7 bases from J; junction bases left unmatched: 8. CDR3 DNA sequence: TGCAGCGTTGGCCAGGGGGCTAATGGCGGGGAGCTGTTTTTT. Its protein product is CSVGQGANGGELFF.

V usage is TRBV29-1 and J usage is TRBJ1-2, with D tentatively TRBD1 (6 bases). V lost 5 bases and J lost 3, with 13 bases in between. The CDR3 contains 13 residues. CDR1 and CDR2 (germline): SQVTM, ANQGSEA. The CDR3 here is CSVHTGSDYGYTF. In DNA, the CDR3 is TGCAGCGTTCACACAGGGAGTGACTATGGCTACACCTTC.

The chain joins TRBV6-6 to TRBJ1-2, with 7 bases that match TRBD1. The CDR3 extends over 13 amino acids. V lost 6 bases and J lost 8; bases outside the gene matches: 9. Germline lookup yields CDR1 MNHNY and CDR2 SVGAGI (reference sequence). In DNA, the CDR3 is TGTGCCAGCAGCCACAGGGGATTACGAGGCTACACCTTC. Protein product: CASSHRGLRGYTF.

The V and J genes are TRBV6-2 or TRBV6-3 and TRBJ1-1; the D gene is possibly TRBD1 (5 bases). This CDR3 has 13 residues. V lost 6 bases and J 2 bases, leaving 10 bases between the germline ends. Germline lookup yields CDR1 MNHEY and CDR2 SVGEGT. Here the CDR3 reads CASSRVQNTEAFF. The CDR3, as DNA: TGTGCCAGCAGCAGGGTTCAAAACACTGAAGCTTTCTTT.

This rearrangement joins TRBV19 to TRBJ1-5; tentatively, D is TRBD1 (5 bases). This CDR3 has 15 amino acids. Per germline, CDR1 LNHDA and CDR2 SQIVND (reference sequence). V dropped 5 bases and J dropped 0 bases, with 11 bases sitting between them. The CDR3 coding sequence is TGTGCCAGTAGTGCAGACAGTTTTAGCAATCAGCCCCAGCATTTT. Amino acid sequence: CASSADSFSNQPQHF.

This rearrangement joins TRBV9 to TRBJ2-3; 9 bases map to TRBD1. The V segment lost 5 bases and the J segment 8 bases; nucleotides outside the gene matches: 12. The germline gives CDR1 SGDLS, CDR2 YYNGEE. The CDR3 consists of 15 residues. CDR3 loop: CASSAGTGQAGTQYF. The CDR3 coding sequence is TGTGCCAGCAGTGCCGGGACAGGGCAAGCTGGTACGCAGTATTTT.